A selection of T cell receptor beta chains follows, all from one sample in a study of blood T cells in healthy people across ages. TCRdb used MiXCR to reprocess the 5' RACE reads, holding one entry per CDR3 protein. The table records around 1,800,000 distinct CDR3 sequences, around 40% of them present only once. Sample: blood. These receptors came from a human donor in good health. Both conserved end residues are part of each CDR3. The D gene is left open where the match is weak. Where a row states a size, it is once, few, many or the class of an expanded clone; other rows omit it.

j_call clone_size d_call cdr3_length v_call cdr3_nt cdr3_aa
TRBJ1-2 few . 16 TRBV6-1 TGTGCCAGCAGTGGGACCGGGACCGCGGTTAACTATGGCTACACCTTC CASSGTGTAVNYGYTF
TRBJ2-2 . . 14 TRBV29-1 TGCAGCGTTGGAGGCAGCCGGAACACCGGGGAGCTGTTTTTT CSVGGSRNTGELFF
TRBJ2-7 . TRBD1 13 TRBV6-5 TGTGCCAGCAGTTACGCACAGGGGTACGAGCAGTACTTC CASSYAQGYEQYF
TRBJ2-1 few . 13 TRBV4-3 TGCGCCAGCAGCCAAGTCCTTCTCAATGAGCAGTTCTTC CASSQVLLNEQFF
TRBJ2-1 few TRBD1 17 TRBV5-1 TGCGCCAGCAGCTTGGCCCCCGCGGGACAGGGTAAGGATAAGCAGTTCTTC CASSLAPAGQGKDKQFF
TRBJ2-5 . . 16 TRBV11-2 TGTGCCAGCAGCTTGTGGGGTAGGAGGGCCCAAGAGACCCAGTACTTC CASSLWGRRAQETQYF
TRBJ1-1 . . 15 TRBV6-2/TRBV6-3 TGTGCCAGCAGTCCTCACCGGGACGGGAACACTGAAGCTTTCTTT CASSPHRDGNTEAFF
TRBJ2-5 few TRBD1 15 TRBV12-3/TRBV12-4 TGTGCCAGCAGTTTACGGTCAGGGGGCTCAGAGACCCAGTACTTC CASSLRSGGSETQYF
TRBJ2-3 . . 13 TRBV10-2 TGCGCCAGCAGTAGTATGCGCACAGATGCGCAGTATTTT CASSSMRTDAQYF
TRBJ1-1 few . 13 TRBV11-2 TGTGCCAGCAGACTAGCAGGGTCCACTGAAGCTTTCTTT CASRLAGSTEAFF
TRBJ1-4 . . 14 TRBV2 TGTGCCAGCATTGAGCGGAAGGCTAATGAAAAACGGTTTTTT CASIERKANEKRFF
TRBJ1-2 . TRBD1 15 TRBV6-1 TGTGCCAGCGACTTCAAGGGGGCAGGGGGCTATGGCTACACCTTC CASDFKGAGGYGYTF
TRBJ2-1 . TRBD2 15 TRBV14 TGTGCCAGCACCCCTCTAGCGGGGGCCTACAATGAGCAGTTCTTC CASTPLAGAYNEQFF
TRBJ2-7 . TRBD1 13 TRBV20-1 TGCAGTGCCAATTACAGGGGGAGGAACGAGCAGTACTTC CSANYRGRNEQYF
TRBJ2-1 once . 12 TRBV7-9 TGTGCCAGCAGCTTACTCAGCGATGAGCAGTTCTTC CASSLLSDEQFF
TRBJ2-3 . . 15 TRBV7-2 TGTGCCAGCAGCTTACGTTCACTTAGCACGGATACGCAGTATTTT CASSLRSLSTDTQYF
TRBJ1-1 . . 12 TRBV12-3/TRBV12-4 TGTGCCAGCAGTGCCTGGGACGGAGAAGCTTTCTTT CASSAWDGEAFF
TRBJ1-2 . . 10 TRBV20-1 TGCAGTGCCGGCAGGGACGGCTACACCTTC CSAGRDGYTF
TRBJ2-5 . . 14 TRBV10-3 TGTGCCATCAGTGAGGGCAGGGGTGAAGAGACCCAGTACTTC CAISEGRGEETQYF
TRBJ2-1 . . 15 TRBV12-3/TRBV12-4 TGTGCCAGCACCACGCCGCGACTAGCCTACAATGAGCAGTTCTTC CASTTPRLAYNEQFF
TRBJ1-5 . . 13 TRBV12-3/TRBV12-4 TGTGCCAGCAGTATTACAGGTTATCAGCCCCAGCATTTT CASSITGYQPQHF